Listed below are T cell receptor beta chains from one sample, sequenced in a study of shared clonotypes between healthy human individuals. The method was immunoSEQ multiplex PCR; TCRdb's version includes in-frame clones alone and lacks a portion of them. The sample holds 2 million to 2.5 million clones, approximately 95% seen once. The sample taken for sequencing was naive CD4+ T cells sorted from blood. These receptors came from a man in his late teens or twenties in good health. The CDR3 runs from the conserved cysteine through the conserved F or W. D genes are given only for firm matches. Clone size is shown for a subset of rows, as once, few, many or a class of expanded clone.

cdr3_nt: TGTGCCAGCAGCCACGGACTAGCGGGGTACAATGAGCAGTTCTTC
cdr3_aa: CASSHGLAGYNEQFF
clone_size: -
v_call: TRBV7-2
j_call: TRBJ2-1
d_call: TRBD2

cdr3_nt: TGTGCCAGCAGCGGGACTGACTATGGCTACACCTTC
cdr3_aa: CASSGTDYGYTF
clone_size: -
v_call: TRBV28
j_call: TRBJ1-2
d_call: -

cdr3_nt: TGTGCCAGCAGACGGGACCTTGCAACTAATGAAAAACTGTTTTTT
cdr3_aa: CASRRDLATNEKLFF
clone_size: -
v_call: TRBV6-1
j_call: TRBJ1-4
d_call: -

cdr3_nt: TGTGCCAGCAGGCCCGGGGGGGCTCAGCAGTACTTC
cdr3_aa: CASRPGGAQQYF
clone_size: once
v_call: TRBV2
j_call: TRBJ2-7
d_call: TRBD2

cdr3_nt: TGCGCCAGCAGCCCAGGGACGGCTCAGCCCTATGGCTACACCTTC
cdr3_aa: CASSPGTAQPYGYTF
clone_size: few
v_call: TRBV5-1
j_call: TRBJ1-2
d_call: -

cdr3_nt: TGTGCCAGCAGCCCTCGCTCTGGTCAGCCCCAGCATTTT
cdr3_aa: CASSPRSGQPQHF
clone_size: -
v_call: TRBV7-2
j_call: TRBJ1-5
d_call: -

cdr3_nt: TGCAGCGTTAACGGCCAGGGTCTCGCTGAAGCTTTCTTT
cdr3_aa: CSVNGQGLAEAFF
clone_size: -
v_call: TRBV29-1
j_call: TRBJ1-1
d_call: -

cdr3_nt: TGCAGCGTTGGGCGGACAGGGTACACCGGGGAGCTGTTTTTT
cdr3_aa: CSVGRTGYTGELFF
clone_size: -
v_call: TRBV29-1
j_call: TRBJ2-2
d_call: TRBD1

cdr3_nt: TGTGCCAGCAGCTTGGTAGAGGGGTGGGGCTACACCTTC
cdr3_aa: CASSLVEGWGYTF
clone_size: -
v_call: TRBV5-4
j_call: TRBJ1-2
d_call: -

cdr3_nt: TGCGCCAGCAGTGAGTCGTCAGATCAAACCTACGAGCAGTACTTC
cdr3_aa: CASSESSDQTYEQYF
clone_size: -
v_call: TRBV10-1
j_call: TRBJ2-7
d_call: -

cdr3_nt: TGTGCCAGTACCCTCTCGGGGCTAGCCGCCGCGAACACCGGGGAGCTGTTTTTT
cdr3_aa: CASTLSGLAAANTGELFF
clone_size: -
v_call: TRBV19
j_call: TRBJ2-2
d_call: -

cdr3_nt: TGTGCCAGCAGCTTAGGTGGGGTAGTAGGGACTAGAGCCTACGAGCAGTACTTC
cdr3_aa: CASSLGGVVGTRAYEQYF
clone_size: -
v_call: TRBV11-2
j_call: TRBJ2-7
d_call: TRBD2

cdr3_nt: TGTGCCAGCAGTCGGACAACCCAAGAGACCCAGTACTTC
cdr3_aa: CASSRTTQETQYF
clone_size: -
v_call: TRBV6-5
j_call: TRBJ2-5
d_call: -

cdr3_nt: TGCGCCAGCAGTGAGATGGGACAGGGTCCGGGGGGCCCGCTATACGAGCAGTACTTC
cdr3_aa: CASSEMGQGPGGPLYEQYF
clone_size: -
v_call: TRBV10-2
j_call: TRBJ2-7
d_call: TRBD1

cdr3_nt: TGTGCCAGCAGTGAAGGTCTAGTGGGCACAGATACGCAGTATTTT
cdr3_aa: CASSEGLVGTDTQYF
clone_size: -
v_call: TRBV2
j_call: TRBJ2-3
d_call: -

cdr3_nt: TGCGCCAGCAGCCTGGCGGGGCAGGGGGCCTACGAGCAGTACTTC
cdr3_aa: CASSLAGQGAYEQYF
clone_size: -
v_call: TRBV5-1
j_call: TRBJ2-7
d_call: -

cdr3_nt: TGTGCCAGCAGCTTAGAAGGCAGGGGCTCCTACAATGAGCAGTTCTTC
cdr3_aa: CASSLEGRGSYNEQFF
clone_size: -
v_call: TRBV13
j_call: TRBJ2-1
d_call: -

cdr3_nt: TGTGCCAGTAGTATCCTGATTACTTATGGCTACACCTTC
cdr3_aa: CASSILITYGYTF
clone_size: -
v_call: TRBV19
j_call: TRBJ1-2
d_call: -

cdr3_nt: TGTGCCAGCAGCGTAGTGGGGTACACTGAAGCTTTCTTT
cdr3_aa: CASSVVGYTEAFF
clone_size: once
v_call: TRBV9
j_call: TRBJ1-1
d_call: -

cdr3_nt: TGTGCCAGCGAGAATAGTCGCAATCAGCCCCAGCATTTT
cdr3_aa: CASENSRNQPQHF
clone_size: -
v_call: TRBV2
j_call: TRBJ1-5
d_call: -

cdr3_nt: TGTGCCAGCAGCTTAGTCGGGAGCGACTCCTACGAGCAGTACTTC
cdr3_aa: CASSLVGSDSYEQYF
clone_size: -
v_call: TRBV7-2
j_call: TRBJ2-7
d_call: -

cdr3_nt: TGTGCCAGCGGTAAGGGACCGAACACTGAAGCTTTCTTT
cdr3_aa: CASGKGPNTEAFF
clone_size: -
v_call: TRBV9
j_call: TRBJ1-1
d_call: -

cdr3_nt: TGTGCCAGCAGCCTCCGGGACAGGGGGTTCGGGAAAGAGACCCAGTACTTC
cdr3_aa: CASSLRDRGFGKETQYF
clone_size: -
v_call: TRBV7-9
j_call: TRBJ2-5
d_call: TRBD1

cdr3_nt: TGTGCCAGCTCACCACGAGGGGGTAATGAGCAGTTCTTC
cdr3_aa: CASSPRGGNEQFF
clone_size: -
v_call: TRBV18
j_call: TRBJ2-1
d_call: -

cdr3_nt: TGTGCCAGCAGCTCGCTAGCGGGAGGGCCTTCGAACACCGGGGAGCTGTTTTTT
cdr3_aa: CASSSLAGGPSNTGELFF
clone_size: -
v_call: TRBV7-9
j_call: TRBJ2-2
d_call: TRBD2

cdr3_nt: TGTGCCAGCAGTCCAGGGACAGGATTCTATGGCTACACCTTC
cdr3_aa: CASSPGTGFYGYTF
clone_size: -
v_call: TRBV11-2
j_call: TRBJ1-2
d_call: TRBD1

cdr3_nt: TGCGCCAGCAGCTTATCTAGCGGGGGGGCAGATACGCAGTATTTT
cdr3_aa: CASSLSSGGADTQYF
clone_size: -
v_call: TRBV5-1
j_call: TRBJ2-3
d_call: TRBD2

cdr3_nt: TGTGCCAGCAGCTCGGACAGTACAGAGACCCAGTACTTC
cdr3_aa: CASSSDSTETQYF
clone_size: -
v_call: TRBV11-3
j_call: TRBJ2-5
d_call: -

cdr3_nt: TGTGCCAGCATGAGTAAAGGCCATAACTATGGCTACACCTTC
cdr3_aa: CASMSKGHNYGYTF
clone_size: -
v_call: TRBV25-1
j_call: TRBJ1-2
d_call: -

cdr3_nt: TGTGCCAGCAGCTTAGCGCAACGCTCTGAAAAACTGTTTTTT
cdr3_aa: CASSLAQRSEKLFF
clone_size: -
v_call: TRBV7-6
j_call: TRBJ1-4
d_call: -

cdr3_nt: TGCGCCAGCAGCGTAGGGTCGAAGGCGCCCGCGGGCTATGGCTACACCTTC
cdr3_aa: CASSVGSKAPAGYGYTF
clone_size: -
v_call: TRBV5-1
j_call: TRBJ1-2
d_call: -

cdr3_nt: TGTGCCAGCAGCCTACGGACCGTAGCGGGAGGGCCTGGCGAGCAGTACTTC
cdr3_aa: CASSLRTVAGGPGEQYF
clone_size: -
v_call: TRBV5-6
j_call: TRBJ2-7
d_call: TRBD2

cdr3_nt: TGTGCCAGCAGCTTGGGGTCGAAAGAAGAGACCCAGTACTTC
cdr3_aa: CASSLGSKEETQYF
clone_size: -
v_call: TRBV5-6
j_call: TRBJ2-5
d_call: -

cdr3_nt: TGTGCCAGCAGTGGACAGGGGATCACTGAAGCTTTCTTT
cdr3_aa: CASSGQGITEAFF
clone_size: -
v_call: TRBV6-1
j_call: TRBJ1-1
d_call: TRBD1

cdr3_nt: TGTGCCAGCAGCCCTGGACCGGAGTACACCGGGGAGCTGTTTTTT
cdr3_aa: CASSPGPEYTGELFF
clone_size: -
v_call: TRBV7-3
j_call: TRBJ2-2
d_call: -

cdr3_nt: TGTGCCAGCAGTTCAGGGGGCGCGGGAACCGGGGAGCTGTTTTTT
cdr3_aa: CASSSGGAGTGELFF
clone_size: -
v_call: TRBV28
j_call: TRBJ2-2
d_call: TRBD1

cdr3_nt: TGCGCCAGCAGCCAAGATTTACTCGGGGGCCCGGCTTTCTTT
cdr3_aa: CASSQDLLGGPAFF
clone_size: -
v_call: TRBV4-1
j_call: TRBJ1-1
d_call: -

cdr3_nt: TGTGCTAGCAGTCCTCAGGGGGGATTCAATGAGCAGTTCTTC
cdr3_aa: CASSPQGGFNEQFF
clone_size: -
v_call: TRBV7-7
j_call: TRBJ2-1
d_call: -

cdr3_nt: TGCGCCAGCAGTCCAGGTAACCCGAACTATGGCTACACCTTC
cdr3_aa: CASSPGNPNYGYTF
clone_size: -
v_call: TRBV10-2
j_call: TRBJ1-2
d_call: -

cdr3_nt: TGTGCCATCAGTGAGCCGCAGGGTTTGGCCAAAAACATTCAGTACTTC
cdr3_aa: CAISEPQGLAKNIQYF
clone_size: -
v_call: TRBV10-3
j_call: TRBJ2-4
d_call: -

cdr3_nt: TGTGCCACCCTGAGGGGGGGGGACATCGGCTACACCTTC
cdr3_aa: CATLRGGDIGYTF
clone_size: few
v_call: TRBV6-5
j_call: TRBJ1-2
d_call: -

cdr3_nt: TGTGCCAGCAGTACCTTCCCGGGGGATTCACCCCTCCACTTT
cdr3_aa: CASSTFPGDSPLHF
clone_size: -
v_call: TRBV6-5
j_call: TRBJ1-6
d_call: -

cdr3_nt: TGCGCCAGCAGTAGGGACAGGGATGGAGAGACCCAGTACTTC
cdr3_aa: CASSRDRDGETQYF
clone_size: -
v_call: TRBV10-1
j_call: TRBJ2-5
d_call: TRBD1

cdr3_nt: TGTGCCAGCAGTTTTGCGGGGGGCTGGGACACTGAAGCTTTCTTT
cdr3_aa: CASSFAGGWDTEAFF
clone_size: -
v_call: TRBV28
j_call: TRBJ1-1
d_call: -

cdr3_nt: TGTGCCAGCAAAGCCAGGGAAAGCAATCAGCCCCAGCATTTT
cdr3_aa: CASKARESNQPQHF
clone_size: few
v_call: TRBV2
j_call: TRBJ1-5
d_call: -

cdr3_nt: TGTGCCTGGGCACAGGGGGCGAGGAATTCACCCCTCCACTTT
cdr3_aa: CAWAQGARNSPLHF
clone_size: -
v_call: TRBV30
j_call: TRBJ1-6
d_call: TRBD1

cdr3_nt: TGCGCCAGCACCGGGAGCGTTACCTTTAATTCACCCCTCCACTTT
cdr3_aa: CASTGSVTFNSPLHF
clone_size: -
v_call: TRBV4-1
j_call: TRBJ1-6
d_call: -

cdr3_nt: TGTGCCAGCAGCTTAAGAGGACCGAACACCGGGGAGCTGTTTTTT
cdr3_aa: CASSLRGPNTGELFF
clone_size: -
v_call: TRBV7-2
j_call: TRBJ2-2
d_call: -

cdr3_nt: TGTGCCAGCAGCCCCCAGGGACAGGGTTATAACATTCAGTACTTC
cdr3_aa: CASSPQGQGYNIQYF
clone_size: -
v_call: TRBV13
j_call: TRBJ2-4
d_call: TRBD1

cdr3_nt: TGTGCCAGCAGCTTGAGGGACAGATCTGGGGCCAACGTCCTGACTTTC
cdr3_aa: CASSLRDRSGANVLTF
clone_size: once
v_call: TRBV5-8
j_call: TRBJ2-6
d_call: TRBD1

cdr3_nt: TGCGCCAGCAGCTTAAGTCAGAGCCGCACAGATACGCAGTATTTT
cdr3_aa: CASSLSQSRTDTQYF
clone_size: -
v_call: TRBV5-1
j_call: TRBJ2-3
d_call: -

cdr3_nt: TGTGCCAGCGGCAGACTCGGGCAGTACAATGAGCAGTTCTTC
cdr3_aa: CASGRLGQYNEQFF
clone_size: -
v_call: TRBV2
j_call: TRBJ2-1
d_call: -

cdr3_nt: TGTGCCAGCAGTGAGGGACTAGCGGGAGGGCCCCTCATCAATGAGCAGTTCTTC
cdr3_aa: CASSEGLAGGPLINEQFF
clone_size: -
v_call: TRBV25-1
j_call: TRBJ2-1
d_call: TRBD2

cdr3_nt: TGTGCCAGCAGTTACTGGTACAAGGGCCCCGGGGAGCTGTTTTTT
cdr3_aa: CASSYWYKGPGELFF
clone_size: -
v_call: TRBV6-5
j_call: TRBJ2-2
d_call: -

cdr3_nt: TGTGCCAGCAGCGTACAGGTTGCAACTAATGAAAAACTGTTTTTT
cdr3_aa: CASSVQVATNEKLFF
clone_size: -
v_call: TRBV7-2
j_call: TRBJ1-4
d_call: -

cdr3_nt: TGTGCCAGCAGCACCCGACAGAGGATTGACAAACTGTTTTTT
cdr3_aa: CASSTRQRIDKLFF
clone_size: -
v_call: TRBV11-1
j_call: TRBJ1-4
d_call: -

cdr3_nt: TGTGCCAGCAGTTACTCGCAGGGTAGATCCTACAATGAGCAGTTCTTC
cdr3_aa: CASSYSQGRSYNEQFF
clone_size: few
v_call: TRBV6-5
j_call: TRBJ2-1
d_call: -

cdr3_nt: TGTGCCATCAGTGAACAGGGGTGGGCTGAAGCTTTCTTT
cdr3_aa: CAISEQGWAEAFF
clone_size: -
v_call: TRBV10-3
j_call: TRBJ1-1
d_call: TRBD1